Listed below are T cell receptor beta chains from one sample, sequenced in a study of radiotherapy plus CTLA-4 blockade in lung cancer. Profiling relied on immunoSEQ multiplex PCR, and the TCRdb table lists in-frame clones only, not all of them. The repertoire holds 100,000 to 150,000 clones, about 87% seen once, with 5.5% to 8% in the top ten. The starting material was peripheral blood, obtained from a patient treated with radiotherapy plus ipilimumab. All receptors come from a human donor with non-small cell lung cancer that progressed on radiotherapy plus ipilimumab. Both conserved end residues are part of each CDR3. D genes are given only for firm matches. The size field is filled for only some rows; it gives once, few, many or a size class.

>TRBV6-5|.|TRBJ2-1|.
CASSPPARDEQFF
TGTGCCAGCAGCCCCCCAGCGAGGGATGAGCAGTTCTTC
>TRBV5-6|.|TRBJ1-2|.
CASSNWGAGSYGYTF
TGTGCCAGCAGCAATTGGGGGGCAGGCAGCTATGGCTACACCTTC
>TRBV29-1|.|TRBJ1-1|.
CSAEDTEAFF
TGCAGCGCCGAAGACACTGAAGCTTTCTTT
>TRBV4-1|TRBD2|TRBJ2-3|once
CASSQRLAGGGDTQYF
TGCGCCAGCAGCCAAAGACTAGCGGGAGGAGGAGATACGCAGTATTTT
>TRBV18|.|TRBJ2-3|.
CASSPIRFESDTQYF
TGTGCCAGCTCACCGATTCGCTTTGAGTCAGATACGCAGTATTTT
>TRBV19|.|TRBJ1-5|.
CASEGVTNQPQHF
TGTGCCTCGGAGGGGGTTACCAATCAGCCCCAGCATTTT
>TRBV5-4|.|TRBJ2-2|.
CASSSIKNFAGMGTGELFF
TGTGCCAGCAGCTCGATAAAAAACTTCGCAGGGATGGGAACTGGGGAGCTGTTTTTT
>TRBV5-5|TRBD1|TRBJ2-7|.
CASSFRTGGIYEQYF
TGTGCCAGCAGCTTCCGGACAGGGGGCATCTACGAGCAGTACTTC
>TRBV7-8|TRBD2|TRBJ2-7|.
CASSSGLAGGYEQYF
TGTGCCAGCAGCTCGGGACTAGCGGGAGGCTACGAGCAGTACTTC
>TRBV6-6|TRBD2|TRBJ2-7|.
CASSSASGSSYEQYF
TGTGCCAGCAGCTCTGCTAGCGGGAGCTCCTACGAGCAGTACTTC
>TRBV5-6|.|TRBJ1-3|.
CASSFEGFSGNTIYF
TGTGCCAGCAGCTTCGAAGGGTTCTCTGGAAACACCATATATTTT
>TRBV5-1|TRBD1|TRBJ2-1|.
CASEGQHNEQFF
TGCGCCAGCGAGGGACAGCACAATGAGCAGTTCTTC
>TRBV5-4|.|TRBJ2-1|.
CASSWPGDNEQFF
TGTGCCAGCAGTTGGCCGGGAGACAATGAGCAGTTCTTC
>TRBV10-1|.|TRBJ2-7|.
CASSEKQTGTEQYF
TGCGCCAGCAGTGAGAAACAAACAGGAACAGAGCAGTACTTC
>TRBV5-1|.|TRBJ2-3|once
CASSFLGSTDTQYF
TGCGCCAGCAGCTTCTTGGGGAGCACAGATACGCAGTATTTT
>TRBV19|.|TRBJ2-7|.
CASSIGGGHYEQYF
TGTGCCAGTAGTATAGGCGGGGGCCACTACGAGCAGTACTTC
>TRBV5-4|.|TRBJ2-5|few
CASSYPLMGGGETQYF
TGTGCCAGCAGCTACCCGCTGATGGGGGGAGGAGAGACCCAGTACTTC
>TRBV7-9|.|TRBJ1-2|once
CASSLIEGSANYGYTF
TGTGCCAGCAGCTTAATAGAGGGGTCGGCTAACTATGGCTACACCTTC
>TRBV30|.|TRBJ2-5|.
CAWSPPPAEETQYF
TGTGCCTGGAGCCCCCCCCCAGCGGAGGAGACCCAGTACTTC
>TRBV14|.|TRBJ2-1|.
CASSPTGLAEQFF
TGTGCCAGCAGCCCCACGGGGCTAGCTGAGCAGTTCTTC
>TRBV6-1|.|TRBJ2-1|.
CASSGGPSSYNEQFF
TGTGCCAGCAGTGGAGGGCCTAGCTCCTACAATGAGCAGTTCTTC
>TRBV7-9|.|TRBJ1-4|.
CASSRTTNEKLFF
TGTGCCAGCAGCCGCACAACTAATGAAAAACTGTTTTTT
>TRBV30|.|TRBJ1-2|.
CAWSRPGGGYTF
TGTGCCTGGAGTCGCCCGGGGGGAGGCTACACCTTC
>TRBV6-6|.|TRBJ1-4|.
CASSLTGPRPNEKLFF
TGTGCCAGCAGCCTTACGGGACCGCGTCCTAATGAAAAACTGTTTTTT
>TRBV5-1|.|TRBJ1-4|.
CASSSGGVDEKLFF
TGCGCCAGCAGCTCGGGCGGGGTTGATGAAAAACTGTTTTTT
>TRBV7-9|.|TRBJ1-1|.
CASVRPDLNTEAFF
TGTGCCAGCGTCCGTCCAGATTTGAACACTGAAGCTTTCTTT
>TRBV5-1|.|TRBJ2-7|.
CASSEHYEQYF
TGCGCCAGCAGCGAGCACTACGAGCAGTACTTC
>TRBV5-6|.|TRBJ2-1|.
CASSLVLLENSYNEQFF
TGTGCCAGCAGCTTGGTGCTACTAGAGAACTCCTACAATGAGCAGTTCTTC
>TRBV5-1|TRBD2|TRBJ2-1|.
CASSSGGSGYNEQFF
TGCGCCAGCAGCTCGGGCGGGAGTGGGTACAATGAGCAGTTCTTC
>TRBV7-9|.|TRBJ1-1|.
CASSPGGPSTEAFF
TGTGCCAGCAGCCCGGGAGGCCCCAGCACTGAAGCTTTCTTT
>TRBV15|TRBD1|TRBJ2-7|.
CATSGRQGANYEQYF
TGTGCCACCAGCGGGAGACAGGGGGCTAACTACGAGCAGTACTTC
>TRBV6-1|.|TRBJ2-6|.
CASVSGGSGANVLTF
TGTGCCAGCGTGTCCGGGGGCTCTGGGGCCAACGTCCTGACTTTC
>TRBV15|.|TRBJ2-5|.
CATSRVKGSGETQYF
TGTGCCACCAGCAGAGTTAAGGGGTCTGGGGAGACCCAGTACTTC
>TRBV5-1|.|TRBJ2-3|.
CASSPGTDTQYF
TGCGCCAGCAGCCCCGGCACAGATACGCAGTATTTT
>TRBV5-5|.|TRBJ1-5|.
CASSHGANNQPQHF
TGTGCCAGCAGCCATGGAGCTAACAATCAGCCCCAGCATTTT
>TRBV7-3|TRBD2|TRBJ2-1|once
CASSLGRTSGRLFNEQFF
TGTGCCAGCAGCTTAGGGAGGACTAGCGGGAGACTCTTTAATGAGCAGTTCTTC
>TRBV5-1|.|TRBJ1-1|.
CASSLLGARTEAFF
TGCGCCAGCAGCTTGTTGGGGGCGAGGACTGAAGCTTTCTTT